This T cell receptor beta chain was captured in a study of Graves' ophthalmopathy and Graves' hyperthyroidism. Whole-study context: Ophthalmopathy not arising within 18 months of follow-up defined hyperthyroidism as stable. The study's findings and limits: A classifier, a 13-signature model, separated ophthalmopathy from stable hyperthyroidism with 87.88% sensitivity and roughly 80% specificity.

Additional autoimmune diseases, uncontrolled infections, pregnancy or lactation disqualified patients. Amplification targeted the TCR beta CDR3 regions, with RNA transcripts as the source material. RT-PCR was first run with HTBI primers, then multiplex PCR in a second round. Using its own MiXCR run on the multiplex PCR reads, TCRdb lists one record per CDR3 protein. There are some 1.1 million distinct CDR3 sequences in the sample; around a third occur only once, and 11% lies in the top ten. Many counts were recorded for this clonotype. Its antigen is not known. Germline CDR1 SEHNR, CDR2 FQNEAQ (reference sequence). CDR3 size: 16 residues. The V end was cut by 6 bases, the J end by 4 bases, with 21 bases between.

Sequencing was carried out using peripheral blood or thyroid tissue (not recorded which). This chain uses TRBV7-9 with TRBJ1-1; possible D gene TRBD1, 6 bases. This clonotype was sampled from an adult man with Graves' hyperthyroidism. CDR3 sequence: CASRTTGNGRSTEAFF. The CDR3 coding sequence is TGTGCCAGCAGAACTACAGGGAACGGGAGGTCCACTGAAGCTTTCTTT.